This T cell receptor beta chain is drawn from a study of early T cells in non-severe SARS-CoV-2 infection. The V segment lost 7 bases and the J segment 6 bases; nucleotides outside the gene matches: 11. This CDR3 is 13 amino acids long. Germline lookup yields CDR1 SQVTM and CDR2 ANQGSEA. Using its own MiXCR run on the 5' RACE reads, TCRdb lists one record per CDR3 protein. Among approximately 75,000 distinct CDR3 sequences listed, around 4.2% were seen once. This clonotype occurred many times. The chain employs TRBV29-1 and TRBJ2-7, with TRBD1 matching 8 bases. This TCR came from an adult who was a healthcare worker with PCR-confirmed SARS-CoV-2 infection or an uninfected control (not recorded which). The donor label of this sample is uncertain. Material: whole blood, obtained at baseline. CDR3 in amino acids: CSALGQGGGEQYF. The CDR3 DNA reads TGCAGCGCTTTAGGACAGGGAGGAGGCGAGCAGTACTTC.